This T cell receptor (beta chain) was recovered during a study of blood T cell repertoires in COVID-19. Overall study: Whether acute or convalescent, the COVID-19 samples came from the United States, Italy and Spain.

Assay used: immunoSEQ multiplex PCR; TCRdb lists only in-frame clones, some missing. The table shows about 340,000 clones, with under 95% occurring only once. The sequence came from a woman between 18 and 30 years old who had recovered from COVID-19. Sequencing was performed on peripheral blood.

This CDR3 reads CAISEDLAGETRDEQFF. DNA for the CDR3: TGTGCCATCAGTGAGGACCTAGCGGGAGAGACACGCGATGAGCAGTTCTTC. The V gene is TRBV10-3, the J gene TRBJ2-1; 10 positions match TRBD2. CDR3 size: 17 residues. V lost 2 bases, J lost 8 bases, and 12 bases stayed unmatched. The V gene's germline CDR1 is ENHRY and CDR2 SYGVKD.